These T cell receptor beta chains were read from a single sample in a study of low-dose radiotherapy and immunotherapy resistance in tumors. Using its own MiXCR run on the reads, TCRdb lists one record per CDR3 protein. The sample has 35,000 to 50,000 distinct CDR3 sequences, 25% to 40% seen once. The input for sequencing was PBMCs, taken before treatment. Receptors were obtained from a male donor with gallbladder cancer. The CDR3 runs from the conserved cysteine through the conserved F or W.

>14|TRBJ2-3|TRBV29-1
CSTLAGGRADTQYF
>13|TRBJ2-7|TRBV7-2
CASSLAGLGEQYF
>12|TRBJ2-5|TRBV30
CAWSVDQETQYF
>14|TRBJ2-3|TRBV9
CASSVLGNTDTQYF
>14|TRBJ1-2|TRBV7-2
CASSSRWTGVGYTF
>16|TRBJ2-5|TRBV5-6
CASSLETSGGEETQYF
>15|TRBJ2-2|TRBV5-4
CASSSATVMGGELFF
>17|TRBJ2-1|TRBV7-2
CASSSLGRSGTYNEQFF
>16|TRBJ1-1|TRBV6-2/TRBV6-3
CASSYDRDGMNTEAFF
>16|TRBJ2-7|TRBV6-8
CASSYQWDRALYEQYF
>17|TRBJ1-6|TRBV7-6
CASSASGQGYGNSPLHF
>14|TRBJ1-1|TRBV2
CASSVFQGSTEAFF
>15|TRBJ2-2|TRBV5-1
CVSSLGQEYSGELFF
>13|TRBJ2-2|TRBV6-2/TRBV6-3
CASTRYGSGELFF
>13|TRBJ1-2|TRBV28
CASSLAGSGGYTF
>15|TRBJ2-7|TRBV7-6
CASSLGTSGSNEQYF
>17|TRBJ1-5|TRBV25-1
CASSAPQTGTGNQPQHF
>16|TRBJ2-5|TRBV5-4
CASSLVGGGDQETQYF
>17|TRBJ2-3|TRBV28
CASPPGGTGGGTDTQYF
>11|TRBJ2-3|TRBV2
CATTSGDTQYF
>13|TRBJ2-7|TRBV7-2
CASSRDSVGEQYF
>15|TRBJ2-1|TRBV3-1
CASSQALALHNEQFF
>15|TRBJ2-6|TRBV5-1
CASSRDGSGANVLTF
>17|TRBJ2-3|TRBV18
CASSPKGPPISQDTQYF
>17|TRBJ2-2|TRBV2
CASSGLFPGQADGELFF
>15|TRBJ2-7|TRBV9
CASSVGNRGAYEQYF
>12|TRBJ2-5|TRBV6-1
CASSERDGAQYF
>15|TRBJ2-7|TRBV2
CASSEAYAGRYEQYF
>15|TRBJ1-5|TRBV20-1
CSANPESRGDQPQHF
>13|TRBJ2-3|TRBV6-2/TRBV6-3
CASCAGRTDTQYF
>16|TRBJ2-3|TRBV20-1
CSARIPPGGGPDTQYF
>16|TRBJ2-7|TRBV18
CASSPLAAGMTYEQYF
>12|TRBJ1-1|TRBV10-3
CAISQGGTEAFF
>14|TRBJ2-3|TRBV4-1
CASSQIVPKGTQYF
>15|TRBJ1-6|TRBV9
CASSVLTGGNSPLHF
>14|TRBJ2-7|TRBV5-1
CASSPRDRAYEQYF
>16|TRBJ2-3|TRBV9
CASSVADRGRTDTQYF
>18|TRBJ2-7|TRBV10-3
CAISDPIKTGHTSYEQYF
>19|TRBJ2-2|TRBV28
CASRARSPGEELFFFFFFF
>17|TRBJ2-1|TRBV5-1
CASSLGRSGSSYNEQFF
>14|TRBJ2-2|TRBV23-1
CASGRVKAPGSCFF
>13|TRBJ1-5|TRBV6-2/TRBV6-3
CASSYSMVSPQHF
>15|TRBJ1-2|TRBV7-2
CASTPGRQGGDGYTF
>15|TRBJ2-6|TRBV28
CASSLAGTGANVLTF
>13|TRBJ2-5|TRBV28
CASAVTVKETQYF
>16|TRBJ2-6|TRBV11-2
CASSLDLGAGANVLTF
>14|TRBJ2-7|TRBV27
CASKYGGAPYEQYF
>19|TRBJ1-3|TRBV7-9
CASSSPNRDRAIRGNTIYF
>15|TRBJ2-3|TRBV5-1
CASSYSGRLADTQYF
>15|TRBJ2-7|TRBV5-1
CASSRFQRGTQEQYF
>13|TRBJ1-5|TRBV19
CASSIDMLQPQHF
>13|TRBJ2-7|TRBV5-1
CASSLTGDHEQYF
>13|TRBJ1-5|TRBV29-1
CSVGVGFNQPQHF